This T cell receptor (beta chain) was identified in a study of cytomegalovirus exposure and HLA in healthy donors. TCRdb's table, derived via immunoSEQ multiplex PCR, lists solely in-frame clones and lacks some. The repertoire holds about 180,000 clones, with approximately 87% as singletons. The sample taken for sequencing was PBMCs. The sequence was collected from a woman aged 25 to 45 in good health and CMV-seronegative.

For the CDR3, the DNA is TGTGCCACCCGACGGGGCGGGATCGGCCAGCCCCAGCATTTT. This sequence encodes CATRRGGIGQPQHF. The J gene is TRBJ1-5, the V gene TRBV15; tentative D call: TRBD1 (5 bases). Trimming cost V 8 bases and J 7 bases, with 18 bases left between them. This CDR3 is 14 amino acids long. Germline CDR1 and CDR2: LNHNV and YYDKDF (reference sequence). Drawing the rest from reference TRBV15 and TRBJ1-5, the complete variable domain is DAMVIQNPRYQVTQFGKPVTLSCSQTLNHNVMYWYQQKSSQAPKLLFHYYDKDFNNEADTPDNFQSRRPNTSFCFLDIRSPGLGDTAMYLCATRRGGIGQPQHFGDGTRLSIL.